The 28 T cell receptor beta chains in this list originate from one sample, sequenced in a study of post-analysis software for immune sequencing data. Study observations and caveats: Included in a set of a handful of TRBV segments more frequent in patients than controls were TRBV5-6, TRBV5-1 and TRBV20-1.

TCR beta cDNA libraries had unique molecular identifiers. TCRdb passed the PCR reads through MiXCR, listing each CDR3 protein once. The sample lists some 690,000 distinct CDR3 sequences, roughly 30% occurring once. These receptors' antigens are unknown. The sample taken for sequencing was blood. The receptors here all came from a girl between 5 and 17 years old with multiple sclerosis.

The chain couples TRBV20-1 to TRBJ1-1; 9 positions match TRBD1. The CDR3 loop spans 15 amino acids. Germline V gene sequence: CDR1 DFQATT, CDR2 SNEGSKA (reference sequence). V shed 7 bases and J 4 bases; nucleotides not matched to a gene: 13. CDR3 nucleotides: TGCAGTGTTAAATGGGACAGGGACCTCGTCACTGAAGCTTTCTTT. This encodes CSVKWDRDLVTEAFF.

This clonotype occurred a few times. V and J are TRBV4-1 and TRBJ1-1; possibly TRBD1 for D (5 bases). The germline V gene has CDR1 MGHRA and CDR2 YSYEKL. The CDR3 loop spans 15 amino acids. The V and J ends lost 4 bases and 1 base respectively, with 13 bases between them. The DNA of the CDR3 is TGCGCCAGCAGCCGAGCAACAGGAGAGAACACTGAAGCTTTCTTT. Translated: CASSRATGENTEAFF.

CDR3 sequence (DNA): TGCAGTGCTAGTGTTGGCGGGGGAAGCTCCTACGAGCAGTACTTC. It translates to CSASVGGGSSYEQYF. This chain connects TRBV20-1 to TRBJ2-7; 7 nucleotides align to TRBD2. Germline CDR1 is DFQATT and CDR2 is SNEGSKA (reference sequence). Trimming cost V 3 bases and J 0 bases; bases outside gene matches: 8. The CDR3 runs to 15 residues.

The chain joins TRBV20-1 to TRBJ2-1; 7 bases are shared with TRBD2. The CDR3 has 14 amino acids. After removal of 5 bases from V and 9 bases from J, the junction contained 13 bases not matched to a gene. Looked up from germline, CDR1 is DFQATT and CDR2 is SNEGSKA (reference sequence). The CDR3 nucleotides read TGCAGTGCTGGGAACCGGGGGGTTCACGTTGAGCAGTTCTTC. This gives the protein CSAGNRGVHVEQFF.

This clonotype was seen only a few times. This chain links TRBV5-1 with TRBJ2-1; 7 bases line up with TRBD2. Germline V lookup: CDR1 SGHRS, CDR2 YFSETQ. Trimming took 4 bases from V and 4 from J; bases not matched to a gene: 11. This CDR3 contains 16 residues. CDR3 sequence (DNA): TGCGCCAGCAGCCTCCCTCTGAGCGGGACTTACAATGAGCAGTTCTTC. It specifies CASSLPLSGTYNEQFF.

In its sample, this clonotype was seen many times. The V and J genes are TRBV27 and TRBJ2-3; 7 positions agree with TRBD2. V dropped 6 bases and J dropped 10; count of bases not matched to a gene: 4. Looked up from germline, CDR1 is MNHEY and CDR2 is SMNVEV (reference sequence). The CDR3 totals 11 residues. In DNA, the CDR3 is TGTGCCAGCAGACGGGGGGTGGCGCAGTATTTT. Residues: CASRRGVAQYF.

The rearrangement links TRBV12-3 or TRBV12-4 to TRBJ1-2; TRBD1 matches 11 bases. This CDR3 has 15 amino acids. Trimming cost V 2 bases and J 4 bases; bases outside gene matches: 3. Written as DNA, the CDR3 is TGTGCCAGCAGTTTACGGACAGGGGGCAGCTATGGCTACACCTTC. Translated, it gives CASSLRTGGSYGYTF.

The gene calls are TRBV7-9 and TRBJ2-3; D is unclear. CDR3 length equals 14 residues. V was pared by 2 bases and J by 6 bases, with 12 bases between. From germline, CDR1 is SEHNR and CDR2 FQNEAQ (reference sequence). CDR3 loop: CASSLPTKGDTQYF. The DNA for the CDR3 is TGTGCCAGCAGCTTACCCACGAAGGGCGATACGCAGTATTTT.

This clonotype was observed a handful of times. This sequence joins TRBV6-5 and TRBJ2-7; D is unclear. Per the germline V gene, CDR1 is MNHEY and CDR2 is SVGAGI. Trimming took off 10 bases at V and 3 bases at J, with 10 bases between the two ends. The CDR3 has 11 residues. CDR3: CATGRLYEQYF. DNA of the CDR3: TGTGCCACCGGGCGGCTCTACGAGCAGTACTTC.

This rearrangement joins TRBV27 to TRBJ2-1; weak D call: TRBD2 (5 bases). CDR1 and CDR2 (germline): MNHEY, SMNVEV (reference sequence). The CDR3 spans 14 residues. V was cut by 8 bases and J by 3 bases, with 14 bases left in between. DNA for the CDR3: TGTGCCAGCGGACTCCGGGCAATCTACAATGAGCAGTTCTTC. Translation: CASGLRAIYNEQFF.

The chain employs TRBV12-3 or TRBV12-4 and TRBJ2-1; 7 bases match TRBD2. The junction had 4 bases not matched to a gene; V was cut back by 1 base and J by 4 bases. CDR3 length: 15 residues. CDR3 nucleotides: TGTGCCAGCAGTTTAGAAGCGGGACCATACAATGAGCAGTTCTTC. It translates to CASSLEAGPYNEQFF.

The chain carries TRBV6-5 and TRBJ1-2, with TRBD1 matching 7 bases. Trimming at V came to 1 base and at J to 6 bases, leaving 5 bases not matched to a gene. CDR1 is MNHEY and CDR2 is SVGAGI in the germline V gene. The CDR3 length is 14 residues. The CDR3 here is CASSYLRGQDGYTF. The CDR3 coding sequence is TGTGCCAGCAGTTACTTGAGGGGGCAGGATGGCTACACCTTC.

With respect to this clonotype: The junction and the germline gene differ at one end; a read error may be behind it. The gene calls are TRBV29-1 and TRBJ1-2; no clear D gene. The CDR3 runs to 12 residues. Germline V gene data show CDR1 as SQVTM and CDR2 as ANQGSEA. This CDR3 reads CSVTVSNYGYTF. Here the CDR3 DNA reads TGCAGCGTTACAGTTTCTAACTACGGCTACACCTTC.

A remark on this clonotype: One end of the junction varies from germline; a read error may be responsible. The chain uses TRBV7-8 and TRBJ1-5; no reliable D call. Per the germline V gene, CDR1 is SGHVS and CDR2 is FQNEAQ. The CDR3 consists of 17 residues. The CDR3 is CAGSLSLGRNSNQPQHF. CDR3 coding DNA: TGTGCCGGCAGCCTCTCATTAGGACGGAATAGCAATCAGCCCCAGCATTTT.

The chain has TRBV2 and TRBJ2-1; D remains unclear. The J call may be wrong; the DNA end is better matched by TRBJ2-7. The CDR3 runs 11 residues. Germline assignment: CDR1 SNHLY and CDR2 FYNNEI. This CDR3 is CASSVLSEQYF. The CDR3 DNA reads TGTGCCAGCAGTGTACTTTCCGAGCAGTACTTC.

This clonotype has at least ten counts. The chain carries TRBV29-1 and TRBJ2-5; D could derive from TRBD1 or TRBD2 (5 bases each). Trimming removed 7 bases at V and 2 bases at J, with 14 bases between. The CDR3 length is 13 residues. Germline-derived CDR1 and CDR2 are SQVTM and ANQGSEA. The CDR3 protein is CSGGTATQETQYF. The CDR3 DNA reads TGCAGCGGGGGGACCGCAACACAAGAGACCCAGTACTTC.

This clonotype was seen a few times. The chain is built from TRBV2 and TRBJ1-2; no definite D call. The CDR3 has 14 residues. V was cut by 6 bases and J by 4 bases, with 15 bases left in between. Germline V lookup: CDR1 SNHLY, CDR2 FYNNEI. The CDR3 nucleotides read TGTGCCAGCAGAAATCAGCGGGGAACCTATGGCTACACCTTC. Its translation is CASRNQRGTYGYTF.

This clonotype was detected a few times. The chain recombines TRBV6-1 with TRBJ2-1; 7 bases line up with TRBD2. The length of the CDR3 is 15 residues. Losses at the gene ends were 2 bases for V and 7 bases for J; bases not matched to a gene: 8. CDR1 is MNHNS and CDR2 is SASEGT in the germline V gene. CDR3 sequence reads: CASSESGGYYNEQFF. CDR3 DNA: TGTGCCAGCAGTGAATCGGGGGGTTATTATAATGAGCAGTTCTTC.

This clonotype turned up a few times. The CDR3 region is CASSQAIITYNEQFF. In DNA, the CDR3 is TGTGCCAGCAGCCAAGCAATCATTACCTACAATGAGCAGTTCTTC. The V gene is TRBV14, the J gene TRBJ2-1; D call uncertain. Trimming stripped 1 base from V and 2 bases from J, with 9 bases between. The CDR3 is made up of 15 amino acids. The germline V gene has CDR1 SGHDN and CDR2 FVKESK. Together with reference TRBV14 and TRBJ2-1, the CDR3 gives the full variable domain: EAGVTQFPSHSVIEKGQTVTLRCDPISGHDNLYWYRRVMGKEIKFLLHFVKESKQDESGMPNNRFLAERTGGTYSTLKVQPAELEDSGVYFCASSQAIITYNEQFFGPGTRLTVL.

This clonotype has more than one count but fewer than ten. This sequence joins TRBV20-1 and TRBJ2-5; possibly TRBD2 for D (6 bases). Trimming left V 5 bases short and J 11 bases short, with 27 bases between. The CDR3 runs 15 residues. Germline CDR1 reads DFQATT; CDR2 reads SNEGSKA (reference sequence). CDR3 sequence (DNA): TGCAGTGCTCCCATTCTAACTAGGTTTGAACGGGAGCAGTACTTC. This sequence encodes CSAPILTRFEREQYF.

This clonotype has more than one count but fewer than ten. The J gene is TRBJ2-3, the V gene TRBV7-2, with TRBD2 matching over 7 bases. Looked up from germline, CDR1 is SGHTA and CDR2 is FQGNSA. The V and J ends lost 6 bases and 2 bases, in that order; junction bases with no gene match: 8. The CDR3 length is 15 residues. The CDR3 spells CASRKGLLITDTQYF. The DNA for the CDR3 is TGTGCCAGCAGGAAGGGACTACTAATCACAGATACGCAGTATTTT.

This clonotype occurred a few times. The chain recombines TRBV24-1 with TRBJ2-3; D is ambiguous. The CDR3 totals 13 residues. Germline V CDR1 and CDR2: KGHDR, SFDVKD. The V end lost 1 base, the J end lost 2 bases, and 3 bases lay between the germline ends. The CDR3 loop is CATSDLATDTQYF. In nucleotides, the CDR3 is TGTGCCACCAGTGATTTAGCCACAGATACGCAGTATTTT.

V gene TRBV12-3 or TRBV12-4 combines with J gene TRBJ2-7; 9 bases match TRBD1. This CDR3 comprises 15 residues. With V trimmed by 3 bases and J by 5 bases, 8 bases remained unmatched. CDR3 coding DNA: TGTGCCAGCAGTTTGGGGGGACAGGGATTCGACGAGCAGTACTTC. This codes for CASSLGGQGFDEQYF.

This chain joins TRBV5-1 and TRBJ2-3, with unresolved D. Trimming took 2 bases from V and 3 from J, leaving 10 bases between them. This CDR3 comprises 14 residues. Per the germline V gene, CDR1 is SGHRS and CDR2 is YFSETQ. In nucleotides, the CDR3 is TGCGCCAGCAGCTTTTGGGATGGTACAGATACGCAGTATTTT. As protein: CASSFWDGTDTQYF.

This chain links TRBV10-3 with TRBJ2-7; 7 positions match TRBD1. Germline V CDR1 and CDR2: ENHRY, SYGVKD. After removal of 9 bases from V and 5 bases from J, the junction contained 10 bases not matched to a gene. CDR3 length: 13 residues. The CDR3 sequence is CAIRTGDFDEQYF. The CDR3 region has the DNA TGTGCCATACGGACAGGTGACTTTGACGAGCAGTACTTC.

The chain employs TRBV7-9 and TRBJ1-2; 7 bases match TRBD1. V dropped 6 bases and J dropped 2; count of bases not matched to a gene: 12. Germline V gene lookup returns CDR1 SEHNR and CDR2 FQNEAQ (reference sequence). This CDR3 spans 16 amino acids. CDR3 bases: TGTGCCAGCAGACCGACAGGGAGTGTCGGAAACTATGGCTACACCTTC. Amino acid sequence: CASRPTGSVGNYGYTF. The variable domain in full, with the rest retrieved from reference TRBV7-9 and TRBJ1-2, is DTGVSQNPRHKITKRGQNVTFRCDPISEHNRLYWYRQTLGQGPEFLTYFQNEAQLEKSRLLSDRFSAERPKGSFSTLEIQRTEQGDSAMYLCASRPTGSVGNYGYTFGSGTRLTVV.

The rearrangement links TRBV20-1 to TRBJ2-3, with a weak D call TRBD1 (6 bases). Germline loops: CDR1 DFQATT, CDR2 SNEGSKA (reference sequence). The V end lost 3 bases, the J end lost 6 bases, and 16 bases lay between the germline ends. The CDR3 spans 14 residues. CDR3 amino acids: CSASWAGVEDTQYF. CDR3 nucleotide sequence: TGCAGTGCTAGTTGGGCAGGGGTGGAGGATACGCAGTATTTT.

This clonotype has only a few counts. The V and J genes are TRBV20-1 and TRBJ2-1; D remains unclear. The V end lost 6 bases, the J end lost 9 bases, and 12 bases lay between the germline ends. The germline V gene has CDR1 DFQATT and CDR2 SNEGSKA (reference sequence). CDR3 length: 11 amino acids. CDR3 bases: TGCAGTGCGACGCTCACGAGTGAGCAGTTCTTC. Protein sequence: CSATLTSEQFF.